This entry lists 30 T cell receptor beta chains sequenced from one sample in a study of shared clonotypes between healthy human individuals. Profiling relied on immunoSEQ multiplex PCR, and the TCRdb table lists in-frame clones only, not all of them. The sample holds fewer than 650,000 clones; about 82% are singletons and the top ten take 10% to 15%. The sequenced sample consisted of PBMCs. The receptor set was obtained from a middle-aged woman in good health. Some clones in this sample may be carry-over from other donors' samples.

This rearrangement joins TRBV10-1 to TRBJ2-1; no reliable D call. Germline V gene sequence: CDR1 WNHNN, CDR2 SYGVQD (reference sequence). Trimming left V 0 bases short and J 5 bases short, with 8 bases between. CDR3 length: 14 residues. CDR3 sequence reads: CASSESGIHNEQFF. The CDR3 coding sequence is TGCGCCAGCAGTGAGTCGGGCATTCACAATGAGCAGTTCTTC.

The chain couples TRBV5-1 to TRBJ2-1, with 7 nucleotides matching TRBD1. With 5 bases clipped from V and 5 bases from J, the junction kept 25 bases outside the gene matches. The CDR3 consists of 20 residues. Germline assignment: CDR1 SGHRS and CDR2 YFSETQ. CDR3 protein: CASSTPGDSRYSSRNNEQFF. The CDR3 DNA follows: TGCGCCAGCAGTACACCCGGGGACAGTCGTTACTCTAGTCGGAACAATGAGCAGTTCTTC. Based on the CDR3 plus reference TRBV5-1 and TRBJ2-1, the full variable domain is KAGVTQTPRYLIKTRGQQVTLSCSPISGHRSVSWYQQTPGQGLQFLFEYFSETQRNKGNFPGRFSGRQFSNSRSEMNVSTLELGDSALYLCASSTPGDSRYSSRNNEQFFGPGTRLTVL.

The rearrangement joins TRBV7-2 to TRBJ2-3; TRBD2 aligns across 8 bases. CDR3 size: 14 residues. Looked up from germline, CDR1 is SGHTA and CDR2 is FQGNSA. The ends lost 1 base at V and 7 bases at J; junction bases unmatched: 4. This CDR3 is CASSLGLARHTQYF. As DNA, the CDR3 is TGTGCCAGCAGCTTAGGACTAGCGCGTCATACGCAGTATTTT. Full variable domain (remainder filled in from reference TRBV7-2 and TRBJ2-3): GAGVSQSPSNKVTEKGKDVELRCDPISGHTALYWYRQSLGQGLEFLIYFQGNSAPDKSGLPSDRFSAERTGGSVSTLTIQRTQQEDSAVYLCASSLGLARHTQYFGPGTRLTVL.

This rearrangement joins TRBV7-2 to TRBJ1-1; a weak D match, TRBD1 (6 bases). The germline V and J ends were trimmed by 5 bases and 1 base, with 11 bases remaining between them. This CDR3 contains 14 residues. Germline values: CDR1 SGHTA, CDR2 FQGNSA. CDR3 sequence (DNA): TGTGCCAGCAGCCACAGGGAAAGGAACACTGAAGCTTTCTTT. This translates into CASSHRERNTEAFF.

This rearrangement joins TRBV7-2 to TRBJ2-3; 7 positions agree with TRBD2. Germline CDR1 is SGHTA and CDR2 is FQGNSA. There are 14 residues in the CDR3. V shed 4 bases, J shed 6 bases, and the junction held 7 bases outside the gene matches. The chain's CDR3 is CASSSGLVRDTQYF. Here the CDR3 DNA reads TGTGCCAGCAGCTCCGGACTAGTGAGGGATACGCAGTATTTT.

In this sample, this clone turned up a few times. The same CDR3 can be traced to other DNA sequences in this sample. The chain has TRBV19 and TRBJ2-2, with D possibly being TRBD2 (5 bases). The CDR3 is 15 amino acids. Germline CDR1 reads LNHDA; CDR2 reads SQIVND (reference sequence). V was pared by 3 bases and J by 6 bases, with 14 bases between. The CDR3 coding sequence is TGTGCCAGTAGTATGATCCGGAGGAAGGCCGGGGAGCTGTTTTTT. Protein: CASSMIRRKAGELFF.

This chain uses TRBV10-3 with TRBJ1-6; D unresolved. CDR1 is ENHRY, CDR2 SYGVKD, per germline. The CDR3 is 14 amino acids. Trimming shortened V by 0 bases and J by 6 bases, and 6 bases separated the two germline ends. For the CDR3, the DNA is TGTGCCATCAGTGAGTCAGGCAGTAATTCACCCCTCCACTTT. Amino acid sequence: CAISESGSNSPLHF.

This clone occurred many times. V is TRBV14 and J is TRBJ2-1; no definite D call. V was shortened by 4 bases and J by 8 bases, with 9 bases between the two germline ends. The germline V gene has CDR1 SGHDN and CDR2 FVKESK. The CDR3 spans 12 residues. The CDR3 region has the DNA TGTGCCAGCAGCCGCGACCTGGATGAGCAGTTCTTC. Residues: CASSRDLDEQFF. Drawing the rest from reference TRBV14 and TRBJ2-1, the complete variable domain is EAGVTQFPSHSVIEKGQTVTLRCDPISGHDNLYWYRRVMGKEIKFLLHFVKESKQDESGMPNNRFLAERTGGTYSTLKVQPAELEDSGVYFCASSRDLDEQFFGPGTRLTVL.

The CDR3 sequence is CASSPRLASDTQYF. The DNA for the CDR3 is TGTGCCAGCAGCCCAAGACTAGCGAGTGATACGCAGTATTTT. The chain carries TRBV9 and TRBJ2-3, with 8 positions matching TRBD2. CDR3 length equals 14 residues. Per germline, CDR1 SGDLS and CDR2 YYNGEE. V was pared by 4 bases and J by 6 bases, with 7 bases of the junction left unmatched. Together with reference TRBV9 and TRBJ2-3, the CDR3 gives the full variable domain: DSGVTQTPKHLITATGQRVTLRCSPRSGDLSVYWYQQSLDQGLQFLIQYYNGEERAKGNILERFSAQQFPDLHSELNLSSLELGDSALYFCASSPRLASDTQYFGPGTRLTVL.

The CDR3 DNA reads TGTGCCAGCTATAGCACCTACGAGCAGTACTTC. This gives the protein CASYSTYEQYF. The chain carries TRBV28 and TRBJ2-7, with D unresolved. CDR3 size: 11 residues. Germline CDR1 MDHEN, CDR2 SYDVKM. Trimming removed 8 bases from V and 2 bases from J, with 7 bases in between.

This clone has a handful of counts. The CDR3 DNA sequence: TGTGCCAGCAGCCGGACCAGCTCCCTTTACGATGAGCAGTTCTTC. It translates to CASSRTSSLYDEQFF. The chain joins TRBV7-3 to TRBJ2-1, with no clear D. Germline V CDR1 and CDR2: SGHTA, FQGTGA. V shed 5 bases and J shed 8 bases, with 19 bases lying between them. The CDR3 runs 15 residues.

V is TRBV9 and J is TRBJ2-6; D is ambiguous. Trimming removed 4 bases at V and 2 bases at J, with 16 bases between. The germline V gene has CDR1 SGDLS and CDR2 YYNGEE. This CDR3 has 17 residues. The CDR3 DNA sequence: TGTGCCAGCAGCCACCCGGCGATTTCTGCTGGGGCCAACGTCCTGACTTTC. Translating gives CASSHPAISAGANVLTF.

The V call is TRBV6-4, the J call TRBJ1-1, with unresolved D. CDR3 length: 14 amino acids. Trimming stripped 2 bases from V and 1 base from J, with 8 bases between. CDR1 MRHNA and CDR2 SNTAGT come from the germline V gene. In DNA form, the CDR3 reads TGTGCCAGCAGTGACCAGCCGGGGAACACTGAAGCTTTCTTT. This codes for CASSDQPGNTEAFF.

V and J are TRBV5-1 and TRBJ2-1; 9 bases line up with TRBD1. V lost 1 base to trimming and J lost 5 bases; unmatched junction nucleotides: 4. The CDR3 consists of 15 residues. Germline V gene sequence: CDR1 SGHRS, CDR2 YFSETQ. The CDR3 loop is CASSLNRGQNNEQFF. Written as DNA, the CDR3 is TGCGCCAGCAGCTTGAACAGGGGGCAAAACAATGAGCAGTTCTTC. Looking up the rest from reference TRBV5-1 and TRBJ2-1 gives the full variable domain: KAGVTQTPRYLIKTRGQQVTLSCSPISGHRSVSWYQQTPGQGLQFLFEYFSETQRNKGNFPGRFSGRQFSNSRSEMNVSTLELGDSALYLCASSLNRGQNNEQFFGPGTRLTVL.

This rearrangement joins TRBV7-7 to TRBJ2-2; 8 bases agree with TRBD1. V lost 4 bases and J lost 3; bases outside the gene matches: 4. The CDR3 extends over 15 amino acids. Germline CDR1 and CDR2: SSHAT and FNYEAQ (reference sequence). The CDR3 region has the DNA TGTGCCAGCAGCTCCAGGGGGCACGACACCGGGGAGCTGTTTTTT. This translates into CASSSRGHDTGELFF. Complete variable domain (other parts from reference TRBV7-7 and TRBJ2-2): GAGVSQSPRYKVTKRGQDVTLRCDPISSHATLYWYQQALGQGPEFLTYFNYEAQPDKSGLPSDRFSAERPEGSISTLTIQRTEQRDSAMYRCASSSRGHDTGELFFGEGSRLTVL.

The chain has TRBV25-1 and TRBJ2-5, with no clear D. The CDR3 runs 13 residues. With 1 base removed from V and 5 bases from J, the gap between germline ends came to 8 bases. Looked up from germline, CDR1 is MGHDK and CDR2 is SYGVNS. The CDR3 region is CASSESPLETQYF. The DNA for the CDR3 is TGTGCCAGCAGTGAATCCCCGCTGGAGACCCAGTACTTC.

Regarding this clone: The junction and the germline gene differ at one end; a read error may be behind it. The chain employs TRBV6-4 and TRBJ1-1, with a possible D match to TRBD1 (5 bases). Per germline, CDR1 MRHNA and CDR2 SNTAGT. The CDR3 runs to 13 residues. The CDR3 is CANSRDLNTEAFF. The CDR3 bases are TGTGCCAACAGTAGGGACCTGAACACTGAAGCTTTCTTT.

This clone is a singleton in its sample. Germline and junction disagree at one end, which may indicate a read error. This chain uses TRBV6-1 with TRBJ2-3; D tentatively reads TRBD1 or TRBD2 (5 bases each). The CDR3 has 11 residues. Germline V CDR1 and CDR2: MNHNS, SASEGT. The CDR3 sequence: CASSAVREHSF. As DNA, the CDR3 is TGTGCCAGCAGTGCGGTCAGGGAGCATTCTTTT.

The chain employs TRBV18 and TRBJ2-7; 16 nucleotides match TRBD2. V lost 6 bases, J lost 10 bases, and 12 bases stayed unmatched. The germline CDR1 and CDR2 sequences are KGHSH and LQKENI. The CDR3 extends over 16 amino acids. For the CDR3, the DNA is TGTGCCAGCTCCCTTACCGGGACTAGCGGGAGGGCAGATCAGTACTTC. Protein sequence: CASSLTGTSGRADQYF.

The chain is built from TRBV28 and TRBJ1-4, with a weak D call TRBD1 (5 bases). Germline CDR1 and CDR2: MDHEN and SYDVKM. V was shortened by 5 bases and J by 8 bases, with 18 bases between the two germline ends. The CDR3 is 15 amino acids. CDR3 region: CASSPTQGQREKLFF. In DNA form, the CDR3 reads TGTGCCAGCAGTCCCACCCAGGGTCAGAGGGAAAAACTGTTTTTT. Full variable domain (remainder filled in from reference TRBV28 and TRBJ1-4): DVKVTQSSRYLVKRTGEKVFLECVQDMDHENMFWYRQDPGLGLRLIYFSYDVKMKEKGDIPEGYSVSREKKERFSLILESASTNQTSMYLCASSPTQGQREKLFFGSGTQLSVL.

This chain joins TRBV27 and TRBJ2-4, with TRBD1 identical over 7 bases. This CDR3 region has 14 residues. Germline CDR1 is MNHEY and CDR2 is SMNVEV (reference sequence). Unmatched junction bases numbered 8, after V lost 4 bases and J lost 8 bases. The CDR3 DNA follows: TGTGCCAGCAGTTACCTAGGGCAGGGGGACATTCAGTACTTC. This encodes CASSYLGQGDIQYF.

The rearrangement links TRBV5-4 to TRBJ2-7, with 7 positions matching TRBD2. CDR1 and CDR2 from the germline V gene are SGHNT and YYREEE (reference sequence). The trim removed 0 bases at V and 3 bases at J, leaving 6 bases unmatched. This CDR3 spans 15 amino acids. The CDR3 loop reads CASSLALGGNYEQYF. For the CDR3, the DNA is TGTGCCAGCAGCTTGGCCTTGGGGGGGAACTACGAGCAGTACTTC.

CDR3 sequence (DNA): TGTGCCAGCATGAGAAGGAGTAGCAATCAGCCCCAGCATTTT. Residues: CASMRRSSNQPQHF. The chain joins TRBV28 to TRBJ1-5; D remains ambiguous. The germline V and J ends were trimmed by 7 bases and 0 bases, with 10 bases remaining between them. Germline CDR1 MDHEN, CDR2 SYDVKM. The CDR3 covers 14 residues. Supplemented by reference TRBV28 and TRBJ1-5, the full variable domain reads DVKVTQSSRYLVKRTGEKVFLECVQDMDHENMFWYRQDPGLGLRLIYFSYDVKMKEKGDIPEGYSVSREKKERFSLILESASTNQTSMYLCASMRRSSNQPQHFGDGTRLSIL.

The rearrangement joins TRBV5-1 to TRBJ1-1, with D perhaps TRBD1 (6 bases). Germline V gene lookup returns CDR1 SGHRS and CDR2 YFSETQ. The CDR3 extends over 14 amino acids. Between the trimmed V and J ends, which lost 6 bases and 0 bases, there was a span of 12 bases. The CDR3, as DNA: TGCGCCAGCAACCTCGGACAGATGAACACTGAAGCTTTCTTT. It translates to CASNLGQMNTEAFF.

This clone was detected only once. The DNA of the CDR3 is TGTGCCAGCAGCGCAGGACAGGGAGGTAGTGTTTGGCAAGAGACCCAGTACTTC. Its translation: CASSAGQGGSVWQETQYF. The rearrangement uses TRBV11-3 and TRBJ2-5, with 8 positions matching TRBD1. CDR3 size: 18 residues. The germline V gene encodes CDR1 SGHNT and CDR2 YENEEA. J lost 2 bases, V lost 5 bases, and 16 bases had no gene match.

On this clone itself: A much larger clonotype is one base distant, so this may be a read error. Written as DNA, the CDR3 is TGCAGCGTTGTCATCCAGGGTGGCCACGAGCAGTACTTC. Amino acid sequence: CSVVIQGGHEQYF. V and J are TRBV29-1 and TRBJ2-7, with TRBD1 as a possible D gene (5 bases). The ends were cut back, 4 bases at V and 5 bases at J, with 15 bases in the middle. Looked up from germline, CDR1 is SQVTM and CDR2 is ANQGSEA. The CDR3 contains 13 residues.

The genes are TRBV28 and TRBJ2-3, with 8 nucleotides matching TRBD2. From germline, CDR1 is MDHEN and CDR2 SYDVKM. The CDR3 extends over 15 amino acids. The ends lost 6 bases at V and 3 bases at J; junction bases unmatched: 8. CDR3 sequence: CASRPSGRGTDTQYF. The CDR3 nucleotides read TGTGCCAGCAGGCCCAGCGGGAGAGGGACAGATACGCAGTATTTT. Based on the CDR3 plus reference TRBV28 and TRBJ2-3, the full variable domain is DVKVTQSSRYLVKRTGEKVFLECVQDMDHENMFWYRQDPGLGLRLIYFSYDVKMKEKGDIPEGYSVSREKKERFSLILESASTNQTSMYLCASRPSGRGTDTQYFGPGTRLTVL.

For this clone: A far larger clone lies a single base away; this is likely a read error. The chain carries TRBV11-1 and TRBJ2-2; a possible D gene is TRBD2 (5 bases). This CDR3 region has 15 residues. Per germline, CDR1 SGHAT and CDR2 FQDESV (reference sequence). Here the CDR3 reads CARLRPPVRAGEPFF. CDR3 nucleotides: TGTGCCAGACTTCGTCCTCCGGTTCGCGCCGGGGAGCCGTTTTTT.

The chain carries TRBV7-3 and TRBJ2-1; TRBD2 agrees at 9 bases. The CDR3 length is 18 residues. The junction had 16 bases not matched to a gene; V was cut back by 2 bases and J by 8 bases. The V gene's germline CDR1 is SGHTA and CDR2 FQGTGA. The CDR3 region is CASSLVGQLSSSGDEQFF. The CDR3 DNA reads TGTGCCAGCAGCTTAGTTGGGCAGCTAAGTTCTAGCGGGGATGAGCAGTTCTTC.

This sequence joins TRBV28 and TRBJ1-2; D gene unclear. The CDR3 loop spans 12 amino acids. Germline V gene sequence: CDR1 MDHEN, CDR2 SYDVKM. CDR3 DNA sequence: TGTGGGGCTGAGGCGACTAACTATGGCTACACCTTC. It is translated as CGAEATNYGYTF.